The 5 T cell receptor beta chains below were found in one sample sequenced in a study of Tregs in tolerant kidney transplant recipients. Clones were read by immunoSEQ multiplex PCR, and TCRdb kept only the in-frame ones, dropping some. The sample records over 60,000 clones, roughly 84% being singletons. Sequenced input: CD4+ T cells from blood. Receptor source: a human donor in good health.

This clone is labeled medium-sized. The chain employs TRBV7-2 and TRBJ1-2; D unresolved. V dropped 1 base and J dropped 7 bases, with 16 bases sitting between them. CDR3 length: 15 residues. From germline, CDR1 is SGHTA and CDR2 FQGNSA. DNA of the CDR3: TGTGCCAGCAGCTTAGGGGCAACCATATTTGGTGGCTACACCTTC. This sequence encodes CASSLGATIFGGYTF.

The V and J genes are TRBV6-5 and TRBJ2-3, with 10 bases aligning to TRBD2. CDR3 size: 15 residues. Trimming took 6 bases from V and 11 from J; bases not matched to a gene: 14. The germline V gene has CDR1 MNHEY and CDR2 SVGAGI. The CDR3 sequence is CASRTLLAGAFKQYF. Here the CDR3 DNA reads TGTGCCAGCAGGACACTTCTAGCGGGAGCTTTTAAGCAGTATTTT.

This clone came up many times. The V gene is TRBV15, the J gene TRBJ1-6; D uncertain. The CDR3 is made up of 14 amino acids. V gave up 1 base and J gave up 5 bases, with 6 bases separating them. In germline, CDR1 is LNHNV, CDR2 YYDKDF (reference sequence). CDR3 in amino acids: CATSRVLDNSPLHF. CDR3 nucleotides: TGTGCCACCAGCAGAGTCCTAGATAATTCACCCCTCCACTTT.

V is TRBV27 and J is TRBJ2-3; tentative D call: TRBD1 (7 bases). CDR1 is MNHEY, CDR2 SMNVEV, per germline (reference sequence). This CDR3 has 15 amino acids. V lost 7 bases, J lost 3 bases, and 17 bases lay in between. CDR3 sequence (DNA): TGTGCCAGCAAACTAGAGACAGGGAGGACAGATACGCAGTATTTT. Its translation is CASKLETGRTDTQYF.

CDR3 coding DNA: TGTGCCAGCAGCTTAACGGGAGGCCCGGGCTTGGGGGAGCAGTACTTC. Its translation is CASSLTGGPGLGEQYF. J is TRBJ2-7 and V is TRBV7-3, with D possibly matching TRBD2 (6 bases). Trimming took off 0 bases at V and 7 bases at J, with 19 bases between the two ends. This CDR3 is built from 16 residues. The germline CDR1 and CDR2 sequences are SGHTA and FQGTGA.